This TCR beta chain emerged from a study of cytomegalovirus exposure and HLA in healthy donors. This clone turned up a few times. Antigen specificity is unknown. Study-level results: Presence/absence analyses took donor sequencing depth as roughly uniform. According to the study, roughly 160 TCR beta chains were cytomegalovirus-associated. A later analysis associated 15,000 or so TCR beta sequences with HLA alleles at a 0.05 false discovery rate.

The study ran its PCR with 60 Vbeta and 13 Jbeta primers. Only in-frame clones appear in the TCRdb table, and some are missing; sequencing was by immunoSEQ multiplex PCR. The table lists 120,000 or so clones, 77% of them singletons. The origin of this receptor is a young man in good health and CMV-seropositive. Specimen: PBMCs.

The CDR3 loop is CASSRGLRGTGYEKLFF. The CDR3 DNA follows: TGTGCCAGCAGCCGCGGGCTAAGGGGGACAGGGTATGAAAAACTGTTTTTT. The chain joins TRBV4-2 to TRBJ1-4; 9 bases align to TRBD1. The CDR3 consists of 17 residues. J was trimmed by 6 bases and V by 4 bases; bases with no gene match: 12. Germline V gives CDR1 LGHNA, CDR2 YNFKEQ.